This T cell receptor beta chain stems from a study of T cells in Graves' hyperthyroidism and ophthalmopathy. Study-level results: From stable hyperthyroidism, ophthalmopathy was set apart by a 13 V-J model. Most clonotypes expanded in the thyroid (above 0.001) were also present in blood.

The CDR3 regions of TCR beta were amplified from RNA transcripts. TCR CDR3 underwent first-round RT-PCR with the HTBI primer set. TCRdb passed the multiplex PCR reads through MiXCR, listing each CDR3 protein once. Here the sample spans about 610,000 distinct CDR3 sequences, roughly a sixth being singletons. This clonotype was observed at least ten times. Antigen unknown. The source of the PBMCs was 10 ml of fresh peripheral blood. This CDR3 comprises 16 residues. Per germline, CDR1 SGHDN and CDR2 FVKESK. V lost 4 bases to trimming and J lost 0 bases, with 10 bases between them. This TCR was recovered from a woman aged 40 to 50 with Graves' ophthalmopathy. The sample taken for sequencing was blood. The V and J genes are TRBV14 and TRBJ2-6, with D perhaps TRBD1 (6 bases). CDR3 residues: CASSLGGYSGANVLTF. The CDR3 region has the DNA TGTGCCAGCAGCCTAGGGGGATACTCTGGGGCCAACGTCCTGACTTTC.